This entry concerns a single T cell receptor beta chain. This clone was observed a few times. Its recognized antigen is unknown. Base quality data are lacking; no much larger clone is found one base away. Receptor amplification or capture employed the immunoSEQ multiplex PCR assay. A mixture of 60 forward primers for TCR Vbeta segments and 13 reverse primers for TCR Jbeta segments was used in the multiplex PCR. The CDR3 region of rearranged TCR beta genes was amplified from genomic DNA by a multiplex PCR assay. The amplified TCR beta libraries were sequenced on the Illumina HiSeq System as 87-base-pair reads. In the authors' own workflow: A later analysis counted 65 million to 90 million unique TCR beta chains across the 670 or so repertoires, and 9 million to 14 million of these chains were shared by at least two donors. Raw reads were error-corrected and collapsed into unique sequences by a nearest-neighbor algorithm in which closely related sequences were merged to remove PCR and sequencing errors. Alignment of CDR3 sequences to IMGT reference sequences was used to assign V, D and J gene segments. Each retained sequence needed at least a six-nucleotide match to both a V gene segment and a J gene segment. Rearrangements were classified as productive when the CDR3 lacked stop codons and remained in frame with V and J, and all other rearrangements were classified as non-productive. Following IMGT convention, CDR3 was defined as the stretch from the second conserved V-encoded cysteine to the conserved J-encoded phenylalanine. The earlier analysis of roughly 590 of the donors excluded sequences that lacked an unambiguous match to a single V gene segment. An earlier analysis of 500 to 700 of the donors classified V segments as functional when productive rearrangements were above 56.7% and as segregating when the standard deviation between donors was above 5%. To diagnose cytomegalovirus status from the catalog of TCR beta chain sequences, a statistical classification framework was built. A later analysis assigned V and J genes by comparing TCR nucleotide sequences with IMGT/GENE-DB human TR gene sequences. In a later analysis, CDR3 sequences and most-parsimonious VDJ recombination scenarios were assigned using the TCRdist pipeline. In a later analysis, each TCR beta chain was defined by its CDR3 amino acid sequence together with its V-gene family, and reads without a unique V-gene family were excluded. A later analysis removed 450 to 600 highly shared, low-generation-probability nucleotide sequences to deal with suspected cross-contamination and a sequencing artifact. A later analysis calculated a clonal expansion index for each public chain from normalized within-repertoire ranks of inferred template counts. In a later analysis, generation probabilities were computed with a VDJ recombination model fitted to out-of-frame rearrangements, and the resulting probabilities were checked against IGoR. In a later analysis, hypergeometric tests were used to score TCR-TCR, TCR-HLA and TCR-CMV co-occurrence, with a repertoire-size bias correction applied to TCR pairs. False discovery rates were estimated in a later analysis by permuting HLA or CMV assignments 20 times. In a later analysis, co-occurring TCRs were grouped using DBSCAN, with TCRdist sequence similarity added in when clustering inside HLA-allele-positive subsets. Repertoires with fewer than 30,000 or more than 120,000 public chains, plus five repertoires with anomalous nucleotide sharing, were excluded from co-occurrence clustering. TCRdb's version of the immuneACCESS table is confined to in-frame rearrangements and falls short of the full clone set. An unresolved V gene accounts for under half of the shortfall where checked; the remainder is of unknown origin. Clone size and V and J calls were adopted from that table, with D and trimming inferred from the DNA. Across this sample there are approximately 110,000 clones, with roughly 13% seen only once. The ten largest clones represent approximately 15% of the sample.

This entry belongs to a study of cytomegalovirus exposure and HLA in healthy donors (dated by TCRdb to about 2017). Context from the whole study: An earlier analysis of roughly 570 of the donors reported 250 to 300 Gb of sequence data and some 110 million unique TCR beta sequences obtained from about 200 million T cells. An early release that covered around 590 HLA-typed donors contained about 290 gigabases of sequencing data and some 87 million unique TCR sequences. Of the approximately 400 genotyped donors, 65% to 90% were placed in the genetic ancestry cluster associated with self-reported Caucasian donors. The study aimed to test whether signatures of past pathogen exposure could be identified by cataloging public T cell receptors. The T cell repertoires of about 700 subjects were profiled by immunosequencing and related to cytomegalovirus serostatus. Besides the first cohort of 666 subjects, a separate validation cohort made up of 120 different subjects was used. To predict cytomegalovirus infection status, the study brought together high-throughput TCR immunosequencing, statistical association of individual TCRs with disease status, and machine learning. In a later analysis, previously published TCR beta repertoires from some 640 donors were re-analyzed and high-resolution HLA genotyping was added so that TCR occurrence patterns could be studied. In the later analysis, no new phenotypic data were used to find candidate immune exposures; instead, reliance was placed on TCR beta sequences and their occurrence across donors. To decide whether each TCR beta V gene segment behaved as functional or pseudogenic, an earlier analysis of several hundred of the donors relied on high-throughput TCR beta sequencing. Donor age, sex, ethnicity and CMV serostatus were compiled together with the repertoire data. A later genetic analysis took genome-wide SNP genotypes for about 55% of the 666 donors and used that subset as a discovery cohort. Every discovery cohort repertoire had been produced on one sequencing platform. Both class I and class II loci were covered by HLA typing, at four-digit resolution. The number of donors typed differed by locus, with about 629-640 for A, B, C, DRB1 and DQB1, roughly 520 for DQA1, 600 to 610 for DPA1, and some 450 for DPB1. Because of strong linkage in the cohort, roughly five DR-DQ haplotypes were treated as single units for association and clustering. Across under 500 genotyped donors of the cohort, an average of 235,054 unique TCR beta nucleotide sequences per donor were sequenced, and 15% to 20% of those sequences were non-productive.

The cohort was made up of 500 to 850 healthy bone marrow donors. At the time of sampling, every cohort member was nominally healthy, though immune exposures that went unrecorded were likely present. The donor was CMV seropositive and was included in the group of 300 or so seropositive cohort members. Each donor provided a peripheral blood sample, and peripheral blood mononuclear cells were used for TCR beta sequencing. The Qiagen DNeasy Blood Extraction Kit was used to extract genomic DNA from the blood cell samples. What the work shows at the level of the full study, not this receptor alone: Most CMV-associated TCR beta chains appeared to be HLA-restricted in a later analysis, and the HLA associations seemed to be driven largely by CMV exposure. In the study, 150 to 200 TCR beta chains were listed as associated with cytomegalovirus. In a later analysis, TCR association rates were found to vary across HLA loci, with the most associated TCRs seen for DRB1 alleles and the fewest for HLA-C alleles. In a later analysis, HLA-associated TCR beta chains were found to be more clonally expanded and to have lower generation probabilities than equally common non-associated chains. A group of highly shared sequence variants was considered likely to be a technical artifact of the sequencing pipeline. Because HLA typing was unavailable for some donors at each locus, only the typed subset was used in association tests. A further reported finding was that TCR beta sequences accurately predicted the HLA-A and HLA-B alleles for most subjects in the first cohort. While some public TCRs were present in many individuals, most TCR sequences turned up only very rarely across donors. In vitro tests confirmed that a few of the cytomegalovirus-associated TCR beta chains recognize cytomegalovirus antigens. The authors suggested that the approach could potentially be extended to other disease states and immunological phenotypes. In this cohort, only TCR beta chains were sequenced, and detectable features were limited by the absence of alpha or paired-chain data. Because counts were too low, seventeen rarely observed V segments, including chromosome 9 orphons, were left out of the earlier analysis of some 640 of the donors. The presence/absence analyses assumed that sequencing depth was roughly uniform across donors, and that assumption may not be true. An association between a missense DCLRE1C variant and V-gene and J-gene trimming of TCR beta chains was found in a later genetic analysis and replicated in an independent cohort. In an earlier analysis of 587 of the donors, most TCR beta V segments appeared in productive rearrangements about 87% or about 30% of the time, broadly matching IMGT annotations. According to a later genetic analysis, donors in an Asian-associated ancestry cluster had fewer N-insertions in productive TCRs than the approximately 650-donor mean. The only immune exposure information available for the cohort was CMV serostatus. Several of the top co-occurrence clusters appeared to be linked to parvovirus B19, influenza, CMV and Epstein-Barr virus, according to a later analysis. Linkage disequilibrium might explain the correlated functional status among segregating V segments, but an unknown experimental factor could not be ruled out. Strong co-occurrence of HLA alleles, especially DR and DQ, made assigning TCR associations to individual alleles difficult. In a later analysis, some 18,000 TCR beta sequences were associated with specific HLA alleles at a false discovery rate of 0.05. Cytomegalovirus status was reported to be diagnosed by the classifier with high specificity and sensitivity in both the original and validation cohorts.

The TCR comes from a man aged 35 to 55 in good health and CMV-seropositive. The sequencing sample was made of PBMCs.

The DNA sequence follows: TGTGCCAGCTCACCATATGCAACTAATGAAAAACTGTTTTTT. This encodes CASSPYATNEKLFF. The rearranged segments are TRBV18 and TRBJ1-4; the D gene is unclear. From the cysteine up to the phenylalanine, the CDR3 has a length of 14 residues. The read is trimmed to its CDR3 DNA, 42 bases read in frame from base 1. CDR1 and CDR2 were assigned from the germline V gene as KGHSH and LQKENI. The trim is 2 bases for V and 0 bases for J, with a gap of 4 bases between the germline ends.